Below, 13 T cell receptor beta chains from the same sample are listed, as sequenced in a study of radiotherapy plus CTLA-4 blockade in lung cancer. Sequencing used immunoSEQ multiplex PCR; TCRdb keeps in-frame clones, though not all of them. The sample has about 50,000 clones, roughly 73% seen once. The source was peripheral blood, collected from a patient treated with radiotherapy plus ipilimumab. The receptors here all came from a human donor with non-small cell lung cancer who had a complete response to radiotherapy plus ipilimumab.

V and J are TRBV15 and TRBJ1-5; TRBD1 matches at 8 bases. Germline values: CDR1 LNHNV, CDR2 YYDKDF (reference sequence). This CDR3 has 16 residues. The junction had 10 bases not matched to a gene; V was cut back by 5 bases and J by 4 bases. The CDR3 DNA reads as TGTGCCACCAGCGGGGGGAGGCAGGGGGCGAATCAGCCCCAGCATTTT. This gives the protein CATSGGRQGANQPQHF.

The CDR3 sequence is CASSIRSGVPTTGELFF. In DNA, the CDR3 is TGTGCCAGTAGTATCCGCTCAGGGGTCCCCACCACCGGGGAGCTGTTTTTT. The rearrangement links TRBV19 to TRBJ2-2, with D tentatively TRBD1 (6 bases). V was trimmed by 3 bases and J by 4 bases, leaving 18 bases between them. The CDR3 has 17 amino acids. Germline V lookup: CDR1 LNHDA, CDR2 SQIVND (reference sequence).

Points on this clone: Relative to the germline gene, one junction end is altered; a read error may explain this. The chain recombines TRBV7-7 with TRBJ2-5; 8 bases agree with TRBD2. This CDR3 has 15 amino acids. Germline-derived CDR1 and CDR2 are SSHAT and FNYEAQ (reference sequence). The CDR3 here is CASSLTPAGVETQYF. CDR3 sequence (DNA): TGTGCTAGCAGCTTGACTCCAGCGGGAGTTGAGACCCAGTACTTC. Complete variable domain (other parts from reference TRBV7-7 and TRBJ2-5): GAGVSQSPRYKVTKRGQDVTLRCDPISSHATLYWYQQALGQGPEFLTYFNYEAQPDKSGLPSDRFSAERPEGSISTLTIQRTEQRDSAMYRCASSLTPAGVETQYFGPGTRLLVL.

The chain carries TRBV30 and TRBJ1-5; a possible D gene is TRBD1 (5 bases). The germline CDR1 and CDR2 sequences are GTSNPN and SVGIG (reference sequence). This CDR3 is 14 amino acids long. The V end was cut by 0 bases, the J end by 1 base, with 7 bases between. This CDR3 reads CAWSVKGSNQPQHF. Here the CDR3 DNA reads TGTGCCTGGAGTGTAAAGGGGAGCAATCAGCCCCAGCATTTT.

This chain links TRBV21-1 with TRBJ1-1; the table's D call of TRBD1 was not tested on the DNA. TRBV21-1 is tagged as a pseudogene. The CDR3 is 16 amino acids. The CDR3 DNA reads TGTGCCAGCAGCAAAACTACGACAGGGATGAACACTGAAGCTTTCTTT. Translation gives CASSKTTTGMNTEAFF.

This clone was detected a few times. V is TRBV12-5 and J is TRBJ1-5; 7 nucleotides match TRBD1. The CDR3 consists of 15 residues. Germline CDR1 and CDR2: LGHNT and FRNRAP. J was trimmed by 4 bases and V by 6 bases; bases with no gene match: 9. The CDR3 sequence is CASGRMTGSNQPQHF. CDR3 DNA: TGTGCTAGTGGCCGTATGACAGGGTCGAATCAGCCCCAGCATTTT.

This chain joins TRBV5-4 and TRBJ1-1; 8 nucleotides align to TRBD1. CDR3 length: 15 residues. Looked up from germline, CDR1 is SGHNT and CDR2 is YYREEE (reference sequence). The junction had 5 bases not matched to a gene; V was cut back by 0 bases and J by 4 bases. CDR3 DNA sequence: TGTGCCAGCAGCTTGGATCCAGGGGGCACCACTGAAGCTTTCTTT. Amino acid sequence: CASSLDPGGTTEAFF.

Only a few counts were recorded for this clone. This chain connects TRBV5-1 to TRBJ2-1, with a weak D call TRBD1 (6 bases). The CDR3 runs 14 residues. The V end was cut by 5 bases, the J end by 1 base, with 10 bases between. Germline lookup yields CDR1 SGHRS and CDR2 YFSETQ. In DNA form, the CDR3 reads TGCGCCAGCAGTTGGGGACAATCCTACAATGAGCAGTTCTTC. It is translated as CASSWGQSYNEQFF.

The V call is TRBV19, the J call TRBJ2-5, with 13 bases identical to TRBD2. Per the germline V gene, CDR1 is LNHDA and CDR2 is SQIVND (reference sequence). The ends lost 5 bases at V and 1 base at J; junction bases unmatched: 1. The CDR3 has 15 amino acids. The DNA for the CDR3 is TGTGCCAGTAGTCGGACTAGCGGGGGCCAAGAGACCCAGTACTTC. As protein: CASSRTSGGQETQYF.

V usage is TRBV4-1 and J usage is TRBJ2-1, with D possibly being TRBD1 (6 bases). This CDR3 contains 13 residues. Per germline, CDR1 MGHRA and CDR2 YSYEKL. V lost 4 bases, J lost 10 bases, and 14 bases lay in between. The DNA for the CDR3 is TGCGCCAGCAGCCTTTCATTACAGGGAGAGCAGTTCTTC. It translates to CASSLSLQGEQFF.

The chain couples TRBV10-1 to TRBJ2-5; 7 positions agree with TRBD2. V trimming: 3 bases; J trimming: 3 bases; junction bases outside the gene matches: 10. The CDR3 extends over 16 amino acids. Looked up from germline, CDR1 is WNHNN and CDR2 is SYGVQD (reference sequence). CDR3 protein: CASSEGTNGNKETQYF. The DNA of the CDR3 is TGCGCCAGCAGTGAAGGGACTAACGGGAATAAAGAGACCCAGTACTTC.

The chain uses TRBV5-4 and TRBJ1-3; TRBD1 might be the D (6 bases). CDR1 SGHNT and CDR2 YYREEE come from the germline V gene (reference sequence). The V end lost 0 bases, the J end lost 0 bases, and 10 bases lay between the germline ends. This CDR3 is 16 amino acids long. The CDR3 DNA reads TGTGCCAGCAGCTTGGGGGGGCGTAGCTCTGGAAACACCATATATTTT. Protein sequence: CASSLGGRSSGNTIYF.

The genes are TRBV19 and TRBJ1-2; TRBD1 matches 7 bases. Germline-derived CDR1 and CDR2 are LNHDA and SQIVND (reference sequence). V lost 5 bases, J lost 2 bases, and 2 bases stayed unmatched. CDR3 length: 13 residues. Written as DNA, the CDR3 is TGTGCCAGTAGTGGACAGGTAAACTATGGCTACACCTTC. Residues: CASSGQVNYGYTF.